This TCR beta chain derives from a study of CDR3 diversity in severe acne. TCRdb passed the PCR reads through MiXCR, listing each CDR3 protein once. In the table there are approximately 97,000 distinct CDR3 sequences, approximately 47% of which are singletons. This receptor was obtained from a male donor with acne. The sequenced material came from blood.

The CDR3 sequence: CASSPTVPQLSGANVLTF. The CDR3 coding sequence is TGTGCCAGCAGCCCTACAGTCCCCCAACTCTCTGGGGCCAACGTCCTGACTTTC. The gene calls are TRBV7-8 and TRBJ2-6; D is ambiguous. Germline CDR1 is SGHVS and CDR2 is FQNEAQ. This CDR3 spans 18 amino acids. The ends were cut back, 5 bases at V and 0 bases at J, with 17 bases in the middle. The whole variable domain, remainder taken from reference TRBV7-8 and TRBJ2-6, is GAGVSQSPRYKVAKRGQDVALRCDPISGHVSLFWYQQALGQGPEFLTYFQNEAQLDKSGLPSDRFFAERPEGSVSTLKIQRTQQEDSAVYLCASSPTVPQLSGANVLTFGAGSRLTVL.